A selection of T cell receptor beta chains follows, all from one sample in a study of blood T cells in healthy people across ages. TCRdb re-derived calls from the 5' RACE reads in MiXCR, one entry per CDR3 protein. The data show 600,000 or so distinct CDR3 sequences, with 20% to 25% seen just once and roughly 3.6% held by the top ten. Input material: blood. The receptors come from a man in his 70s in good health. Both conserved end residues are part of each CDR3. The D gene is left open where the match is weak. The size of a clone is reported for some rows only, either as once, few or many, or as a class for expanded clones.

J gene: TRBJ2-3
V gene: TRBV24-1
CDR3 length: 14
D gene: TRBD1
clone size: few
CDR3 protein: CATSGGQGTDTQYF
CDR3 DNA: TGTGCCACCAGTGGTGGACAGGGGACAGATACGCAGTATTTT

J gene: TRBJ2-7
V gene: TRBV29-1
CDR3 length: 13
D gene: NA
clone size: NA
CDR3 protein: CSVLRPGRYEQYF
CDR3 DNA: TGCAGCGTCCTCCGACCTGGGCGTTACGAGCAGTACTTC

J gene: TRBJ2-2
V gene: TRBV7-3
CDR3 length: 19
D gene: NA
clone size: few
CDR3 protein: CASSLDPPWAGRNTGELFF
CDR3 DNA: TGTGCCAGCAGCTTAGACCCACCTTGGGCAGGGCGGAACACCGGGGAGCTGTTTTTT

J gene: TRBJ2-2
V gene: TRBV9
CDR3 length: 11
D gene: NA
clone size: NA
CDR3 protein: CASSRDGELFF
CDR3 DNA: TGTGCCAGCAGTAGGGACGGGGAGCTGTTTTTT

J gene: TRBJ2-4
V gene: TRBV3-1
CDR3 length: 16
D gene: TRBD2
clone size: NA
CDR3 protein: CASGVAGGSAKNIQYF
CDR3 DNA: TGTGCCAGCGGAGTAGCGGGAGGGTCAGCCAAAAACATTCAGTACTTC

J gene: TRBJ2-3
V gene: TRBV20-1
CDR3 length: 14
D gene: NA
clone size: NA
CDR3 protein: CSARYGAGTDTQYF
CDR3 DNA: TGCAGTGCCAGGTACGGCGCCGGCACAGATACGCAGTATTTT

J gene: TRBJ2-1
V gene: TRBV7-3
CDR3 length: 14
D gene: TRBD2
clone size: NA
CDR3 protein: CASSLTGTRNEQFF
CDR3 DNA: TGTGCCAGCAGCTTAACTGGGACTAGGAATGAGCAGTTCTTC

J gene: TRBJ1-5
V gene: TRBV7-2
CDR3 length: 15
D gene: NA
clone size: many
CDR3 protein: CASSLAGYSNQPQHF
CDR3 DNA: TGTGCCAGCAGCTTAGCGGGATATAGCAATCAGCCCCAGCATTTT

J gene: TRBJ2-5
V gene: TRBV7-9
CDR3 length: 15
D gene: NA
clone size: NA
CDR3 protein: CASSSRTQSGETQYF
CDR3 DNA: TGTGCCAGCAGCTCCCGGACGCAGTCGGGAGAGACCCAGTACTTC

J gene: TRBJ2-3
V gene: TRBV29-1
CDR3 length: 13
D gene: NA
clone size: few
CDR3 protein: CSDSPGYTDTQYF
CDR3 DNA: TGCAGCGACTCGCCGGGATACACAGATACGCAGTATTTT

J gene: TRBJ2-4
V gene: TRBV12-3/TRBV12-4
CDR3 length: 15
D gene: NA
clone size: NA
CDR3 protein: CASKGGALGRNIQYF
CDR3 DNA: TGTGCCTCCAAAGGAGGGGCGCTCGGGAGAAACATTCAGTACTTC

J gene: TRBJ2-2
V gene: TRBV2
CDR3 length: 14
D gene: NA
clone size: NA
CDR3 protein: CASSELRNTGELFF
CDR3 DNA: TGTGCCAGCAGTGAATTGAGGAACACCGGGGAGCTGTTTTTT

J gene: TRBJ1-5
V gene: TRBV7-9
CDR3 length: 13
D gene: NA
clone size: few
CDR3 protein: CASSFETNQPQHF
CDR3 DNA: TGTGCCAGCAGCTTTGAAACAAATCAGCCCCAGCATTTT

J gene: TRBJ2-1
V gene: TRBV6-2/TRBV6-3
CDR3 length: 12
D gene: TRBD2
clone size: NA
CDR3 protein: CASSHRGGEQFF
CDR3 DNA: TGTGCCAGCAGCCATCGCGGGGGTGAGCAGTTCTTC

J gene: TRBJ2-4
V gene: TRBV20-1
CDR3 length: 12
D gene: NA
clone size: NA
CDR3 protein: CSAGPTMRTIYF
CDR3 DNA: TGCAGTGCTGGCCCTACCATGAGGACCATATACTTC

J gene: TRBJ2-5
V gene: TRBV15
CDR3 length: 15
D gene: NA
clone size: few
CDR3 protein: CATSRVRGAGETQYF
CDR3 DNA: TGTGCCACCAGCAGAGTAAGAGGGGCGGGAGAGACCCAGTACTTC

J gene: TRBJ1-1
V gene: TRBV6-5
CDR3 length: 13
D gene: TRBD1
clone size: NA
CDR3 protein: CASSEGTGGRAFF
CDR3 DNA: TGTGCCAGCAGTGAGGGGACAGGGGGCCGAGCTTTCTTT

J gene: TRBJ2-1
V gene: TRBV21-1
CDR3 length: 13
D gene: NA
clone size: NA
CDR3 protein: CATSVLGKDEQFF
CDR3 DNA: TGTGCCACTAGTGTCCTAGGAAAGGATGAGCAGTTCTTC

J gene: TRBJ2-7
V gene: TRBV20-1
CDR3 length: 14
D gene: NA
clone size: NA
CDR3 protein: CSASPARARLEQYF
CDR3 DNA: TGCAGTGCTAGTCCAGCACGTGCCAGACTTGAGCAGTACTTC

J gene: TRBJ2-2
V gene: TRBV27
CDR3 length: 16
D gene: TRBD1
clone size: few
CDR3 protein: CASRNRGRDYTGELFF
CDR3 DNA: TGTGCCAGCAGAAACAGGGGGCGCGATTACACCGGGGAGCTGTTTTTT

J gene: TRBJ2-3
V gene: TRBV20-1
CDR3 length: 14
D gene: TRBD2
clone size: few
CDR3 protein: CSALTSGRGDTQYF
CDR3 DNA: TGCAGTGCCCTCACTAGCGGGCGGGGGGATACGCAGTATTTT

J gene: TRBJ2-6
V gene: TRBV2
CDR3 length: 15
D gene: TRBD1
clone size: NA
CDR3 protein: CASSEDRTGHNVLTF
CDR3 DNA: TGTGCCAGCAGTGAAGATAGGACAGGACACAACGTCCTGACTTTC

J gene: TRBJ2-2
V gene: TRBV29-1
CDR3 length: 13
D gene: NA
clone size: many
CDR3 protein: CSVAATKTGELFF
CDR3 DNA: TGCAGCGTTGCTGCGACAAAGACCGGGGAGCTGTTTTTT

J gene: TRBJ2-3
V gene: TRBV20-1
CDR3 length: 13
D gene: NA
clone size: NA
CDR3 protein: CSASGGYTDTQYF
CDR3 DNA: TGCAGTGCCTCAGGGGGGTACACAGATACGCAGTATTTT

J gene: TRBJ2-2
V gene: TRBV29-1
CDR3 length: 10
D gene: NA
clone size: NA
CDR3 protein: CSAERGELFF
CDR3 DNA: TGCAGCGCCGAAAGGGGGGAGCTGTTTTTT

J gene: TRBJ2-1
V gene: TRBV29-1
CDR3 length: 12
D gene: NA
clone size: many
CDR3 protein: CSASETNNEQFF
CDR3 DNA: TGCAGCGCTAGCGAAACCAACAATGAGCAGTTCTTC

J gene: TRBJ2-7
V gene: TRBV11-2
CDR3 length: 15
D gene: TRBD1
clone size: NA
CDR3 protein: CASSFSRGLSYEQYF
CDR3 DNA: TGTGCCAGCAGCTTCTCCAGGGGGCTTTCCTACGAGCAGTACTTC

J gene: TRBJ2-7
V gene: TRBV29-1
CDR3 length: 13
D gene: TRBD1
clone size: few
CDR3 protein: CSALTGGEYEQYF
CDR3 DNA: TGCAGCGCTCTAACAGGGGGCGAATACGAGCAGTACTTC

J gene: TRBJ2-7
V gene: TRBV7-7
CDR3 length: 13
D gene: NA
clone size: few
CDR3 protein: CASSSGPTYEQYF
CDR3 DNA: TGTGCTAGCAGTTCAGGGCCTACCTACGAGCAGTACTTC

J gene: TRBJ2-7
V gene: TRBV3-1
CDR3 length: 17
D gene: TRBD2
clone size: NA
CDR3 protein: CASSQGLAGFVSYEQYF
CDR3 DNA: TGTGCCAGCAGCCAGGGGCTAGCGGGATTCGTTTCCTACGAGCAGTACTTC

J gene: TRBJ2-5
V gene: TRBV20-1
CDR3 length: 14
D gene: TRBD2
clone size: NA
CDR3 protein: CSAGTSGGQETQYF
CDR3 DNA: TGCAGTGCTGGGACTAGCGGGGGCCAAGAGACCCAGTACTTC

J gene: TRBJ2-2
V gene: TRBV7-9
CDR3 length: 16
D gene: NA
clone size: NA
CDR3 protein: CASSLDGSPNTGELFF
CDR3 DNA: TGTGCCAGCAGCTTAGACGGATCCCCGAACACCGGGGAGCTGTTTTTT

J gene: TRBJ2-3
V gene: TRBV20-1
CDR3 length: 15
D gene: TRBD1
clone size: NA
CDR3 protein: CSARAGTGAGDTQYF
CDR3 DNA: TGCAGTGCTAGAGCCGGGACAGGGGCGGGAGATACGCAGTATTTT

J gene: TRBJ1-2
V gene: TRBV7-9
CDR3 length: 16
D gene: TRBD1
clone size: few
CDR3 protein: CASSQHGTGGVYGYTF
CDR3 DNA: TGTGCCAGCAGTCAACACGGGACAGGGGGTGTCTATGGCTACACCTTC

J gene: TRBJ1-2
V gene: TRBV20-1
CDR3 length: 14
D gene: TRBD1
clone size: many
CDR3 protein: CSARQGAQNYGYTF
CDR3 DNA: TGCAGTGCCAGACAGGGGGCGCAGAACTATGGCTACACCTTC

J gene: TRBJ2-1
V gene: TRBV7-3
CDR3 length: 13
D gene: NA
clone size: NA
CDR3 protein: CASSLRGQRQQFF
CDR3 DNA: TGTGCCAGCAGCTTAAGGGGGCAGCGGCAGCAGTTCTTC

J gene: TRBJ2-3
V gene: TRBV7-6
CDR3 length: 14
D gene: NA
clone size: many
CDR3 protein: CASSLSPSTDTQYF
CDR3 DNA: TGTGCCAGCAGCTTATCTCCAAGCACAGATACGCAGTATTTT

J gene: TRBJ2-5
V gene: TRBV28
CDR3 length: 15
D gene: TRBD1
clone size: many
CDR3 protein: CASSFLGQTQETQYF
CDR3 DNA: TGTGCCAGCAGTTTTCTGGGACAGACACAAGAGACCCAGTACTTC

J gene: TRBJ2-3
V gene: TRBV5-6
CDR3 length: 17
D gene: NA
clone size: NA
CDR3 protein: CASSRIGVIRGADTQYF
CDR3 DNA: TGTGCCAGCAGTCGAATAGGAGTTATCAGGGGTGCAGATACGCAGTATTTT

J gene: TRBJ2-5
V gene: TRBV12-5
CDR3 length: 13
D gene: NA
clone size: NA
CDR3 protein: CASGLTGGHEQCF
CDR3 DNA: TGTGCTAGTGGTTTGACCGGGGGCCACGAGCAGTGCTTC

J gene: TRBJ1-6
V gene: TRBV3-1
CDR3 length: 14
D gene: NA
clone size: NA
CDR3 protein: CASSPGLYNSPLHF
CDR3 DNA: TGTGCCAGCAGCCCGGGTCTCTATAATTCACCCCTCCACTTT

J gene: TRBJ1-3
V gene: TRBV7-2
CDR3 length: 14
D gene: TRBD1
clone size: NA
CDR3 protein: CASSTRQGGDTIYF
CDR3 DNA: TGTGCCAGCAGCACCCGACAGGGTGGGGACACCATATATTTT

J gene: TRBJ1-2
V gene: TRBV20-1
CDR3 length: 14
D gene: NA
clone size: NA
CDR3 protein: CSARDQGGNYGYTF
CDR3 DNA: TGCAGTGCTAGAGATCAAGGAGGGAACTATGGCTACACCTTC

J gene: TRBJ1-4
V gene: TRBV5-5
CDR3 length: 15
D gene: TRBD1
clone size: NA
CDR3 protein: CASNLPTGRGEKLFF
CDR3 DNA: TGTGCCAGCAACTTACCGACAGGGAGAGGTGAAAAACTGTTTTTT

J gene: TRBJ2-3
V gene: TRBV28
CDR3 length: 14
D gene: TRBD1
clone size: NA
CDR3 protein: CASSNRQGTDTQYF
CDR3 DNA: TGTGCCAGCAGTAACCGACAGGGGACAGATACGCAGTATTTT

J gene: TRBJ2-7
V gene: TRBV6-2/TRBV6-3
CDR3 length: 18
D gene: TRBD1
clone size: NA
CDR3 protein: CASSHSLTGSGQGWEQYF
CDR3 DNA: TGTGCCAGCAGCCACTCCCTAACCGGTTCCGGACAGGGCTGGGAGCAGTACTTC

J gene: TRBJ2-2
V gene: TRBV11-2
CDR3 length: 16
D gene: TRBD2
clone size: NA
CDR3 protein: CASSPRLAGADGELFF
CDR3 DNA: TGTGCCAGCAGCCCTCGACTAGCGGGAGCGGACGGGGAGCTGTTTTTT

J gene: TRBJ2-7
V gene: TRBV28
CDR3 length: 15
D gene: NA
clone size: NA
CDR3 protein: CASSLFRDYSYEQYF
CDR3 DNA: TGTGCCAGCAGTTTATTTCGGGATTACTCCTACGAGCAGTACTTC

J gene: TRBJ1-1
V gene: TRBV27
CDR3 length: 14
D gene: TRBD1
clone size: many
CDR3 protein: CASRQRDRGTEAFF
CDR3 DNA: TGTGCCAGCAGGCAGCGGGACAGGGGCACTGAAGCTTTCTTT

J gene: TRBJ2-5
V gene: TRBV25-1
CDR3 length: 14
D gene: NA
clone size: NA
CDR3 protein: CASSDVRRLETQYF
CDR3 DNA: TGTGCCAGCAGTGATGTGAGGCGCTTAGAGACCCAGTACTTC

J gene: TRBJ2-2
V gene: TRBV20-1
CDR3 length: 13
D gene: NA
clone size: NA
CDR3 protein: CSAPPENTGELFF
CDR3 DNA: TGCAGTGCCCCACCGGAGAACACCGGGGAGCTGTTTTTT

J gene: TRBJ2-7
V gene: TRBV3-1
CDR3 length: 13
D gene: NA
clone size: few
CDR3 protein: CASSQVSKGEQYF
CDR3 DNA: TGTGCCAGCAGCCAAGTAAGCAAAGGCGAGCAGTACTTC

J gene: TRBJ2-1
V gene: TRBV9
CDR3 length: 19
D gene: TRBD2
clone size: NA
CDR3 protein: CASSVAATSGRAAYNEQFF
CDR3 DNA: TGTGCCAGCAGCGTAGCAGCGACTAGCGGGAGGGCCGCCTACAATGAGCAGTTCTTC

J gene: TRBJ2-2
V gene: TRBV7-3
CDR3 length: 16
D gene: NA
clone size: NA
CDR3 protein: CASSQLGIRNTGELFF
CDR3 DNA: TGTGCCAGCAGCCAATTGGGGATACGGAACACCGGGGAGCTGTTTTTT

J gene: TRBJ2-7
V gene: TRBV28
CDR3 length: 14
D gene: TRBD2
clone size: NA
CDR3 protein: CASSLRGGSPVQYF
CDR3 DNA: TGTGCCAGCAGTTTACGGGGCGGGAGCCCGGTGCAGTACTTC

J gene: TRBJ2-5
V gene: TRBV20-1
CDR3 length: 15
D gene: TRBD1
clone size: NA
CDR3 protein: CSARIPGQGVETQYF
CDR3 DNA: TGCAGTGCTAGGATACCGGGACAGGGGGTTGAGACCCAGTACTTC

J gene: TRBJ2-5
V gene: TRBV24-1
CDR3 length: 15
D gene: NA
clone size: few
CDR3 protein: CATSIRRALSETQYF
CDR3 DNA: TGTGCCACCAGTATACGGAGGGCCCTTTCGGAGACCCAGTACTTC